The next 15 T cell receptor beta chains were all read from a single sample in a study of CD8+CD57+ T cells in acquired aplastic anemia. An expansion of CD8+CD57+ cells by flow cytometry had been shown in patients chosen for sequencing. TCR beta VDJ combinations and CDR3 sequences were profiled from genomic DNA. TCRdb recomputed calls from the reads with MiXCR, one row per CDR3 protein. The sample contains approximately 150,000 distinct CDR3 sequences, around half of which appear only once. The sequencing input was sorted CD4+, CD8+, or CD8+CD57+ T cells (not recorded which) from PBMCs. The receptors originated from a human donor with aplastic anemia.

This clonotype came up once. The chain joins TRBV7-2 to TRBJ1-1; TRBD1 aligns across 7 bases. Trimming at V came to 6 bases and at J to 0 bases, leaving 4 bases not matched to a gene. The V gene's germline CDR1 is SGHTA and CDR2 FQGNSA. The CDR3 has 14 amino acids. The CDR3 DNA is TGTGCCAGCAGAGTACAGGGGCTGAACACTGAAGCTTTCTTT. Encoded protein: CASRVQGLNTEAFF.

This chain joins TRBV6-1 and TRBJ1-1; possibly TRBD1 for D (5 bases). V shed 4 bases and J shed 11 bases, with 20 bases lying between them. CDR1 is MNHNS and CDR2 is SASEGT in the germline V gene. CDR3 size: 14 residues. The CDR3 nucleotides are TGTGCCAGCAGTGGCGGGGGGTATTCCACCGAGGCTTTCTTT. Its translation is CASSGGGYSTEAFF.

This clonotype was detected ten times or more. CDR3 sequence (DNA): TGTGCCAGCAGCTTGTGGTCCGGGCTGAACACTGAAGCTTTCTTT. Amino acids: CASSLWSGLNTEAFF. The chain uses TRBV5-5 and TRBJ1-1; D gene uncertain. V was shortened by 1 base and J by 0 bases, with 10 bases between the two germline ends. Germline CDR1 is SGHKS and CDR2 is YYEKEE (reference sequence). The CDR3 contains 15 residues.

This clonotype was found many times. This chain uses TRBV5-1 with TRBJ2-7; possible D gene TRBD1, 5 bases. The CDR3 has 14 residues. Trimming pared 0 bases from V and 6 bases from J, leaving 13 bases between. Germline-derived CDR1 and CDR2 are SGHRS and YFSETQ. Here the CDR3 reads CASSLEGLGLEQYF. The CDR3 coding sequence is TGCGCCAGCAGCTTGGAAGGGCTGGGGCTCGAGCAGTACTTC. The whole variable domain, filled in from reference TRBV5-1 and TRBJ2-7, reads KAGVTQTPRYLIKTRGQQVTLSCSPISGHRSVSWYQQTPGQGLQFLFEYFSETQRNKGNFPGRFSGRQFSNSRSEMNVSTLELGDSALYLCASSLEGLGLEQYFGPGTRLTVT.

The rearrangement links TRBV27 to TRBJ2-5; 9 nucleotides line up with TRBD1. The CDR3 extends over 15 amino acids. Per germline, CDR1 MNHEY and CDR2 SMNVEV (reference sequence). V lost 6 bases to trimming and J lost 0 bases; unmatched junction nucleotides: 5. The CDR3, as DNA: TGTGCCAGCAGCCAGGACAGGGGCAACCAAGAGACCCAGTACTTC. This codes for CASSQDRGNQETQYF.

V usage is TRBV7-2 and J usage is TRBJ1-2; D is uncertain. Per the germline V gene, CDR1 is SGHTA and CDR2 is FQGNSA. V shed 4 bases and J shed 4 bases, with 10 bases lying between them. The CDR3 is 13 residues long. CDR3 bases: TGTGCCAGCAGCTCTTGGAGAGGCTATGGCTACACCTTC. Its protein is CASSSWRGYGYTF. The full variable domain, with the rest looked up from reference TRBV7-2 and TRBJ1-2, is GAGVSQSPSNKVTEKGKDVELRCDPISGHTALYWYRQSLGQGLEFLIYFQGNSAPDKSGLPSDRFSAERTGGSVSTLTIQRTQQEDSAVYLCASSSWRGYGYTFGSGTRLTVV.

V is TRBV24-1 and J is TRBJ1-2, with 8 bases lining up with TRBD1. Germline V gene sequence: CDR1 KGHDR, CDR2 SFDVKD. V lost 3 bases, J lost 8 bases, and 7 bases stayed unmatched. The CDR3 length is 14 residues. CDR3 sequence: CATSDTGTGHGYTF. CDR3 coding DNA: TGTGCCACCAGTGATACCGGGACAGGACACGGCTACACCTTC.

This sequence joins TRBV27 and TRBJ2-7, with D possibly called TRBD1 or TRBD2 (5 bases each). There are 17 residues in the CDR3. The V gene lost 5 bases and the J gene lost 0 bases, with 20 bases spanning the gap. The germline V gene encodes CDR1 MNHEY and CDR2 SMNVEV (reference sequence). CDR3 nucleotide sequence: TGTGCCAGCAGTCTAAAGATCCCGGGACGGACCTCCTACGAGCAGTACTTC. It translates to CASSLKIPGRTSYEQYF.

The V gene is TRBV29-1, the J gene TRBJ2-5; TRBD1 matches 7 bases. V lost 7 bases and J lost 4; bases outside the gene matches: 9. Germline assignment: CDR1 SQVTM and CDR2 ANQGSEA. This CDR3 spans 13 amino acids. The CDR3 nucleotides read TGCAGCGCCTTAGAGACAGGGCGAGAGACCCAGTACTTC. Translated: CSALETGRETQYF.

The table lists this clonotype with many counts. V is TRBV19 and J is TRBJ2-2; no reliable D call. Germline CDR1 LNHDA, CDR2 SQIVND (reference sequence). With 0 bases removed from V and 6 bases from J, the gap between germline ends came to 2 bases. The CDR3 extends over 12 amino acids. CDR3 DNA: TGTGCCAGTAGTATAGATCCCGGGGAGCTGTTTTTT. It yields the protein CASSIDPGELFF.

The sample holds many counts of this clonotype. The chain combines TRBV7-2 with TRBJ2-7, with D uncertain. The CDR3 is made up of 13 amino acids. V was trimmed by 5 bases and J by 2 bases, leaving 10 bases between them. Germline CDR1 reads SGHTA; CDR2 reads FQGNSA. The CDR3 DNA reads as TGTGCCAGCAGCCCGACCGCGGCCTACGAGCAGTACTTC. Translated: CASSPTAAYEQYF.

This clonotype occurred many times. V usage is TRBV5-6 and J usage is TRBJ2-5, with D possibly being TRBD1 (5 bases). CDR1 SGHDT and CDR2 YYEEEE come from the germline V gene. V gave up 5 bases and J gave up 1 base, with 12 bases separating them. The CDR3 runs 14 residues. The CDR3 nucleotides are TGTGCCAGCAGTTTAACAGGTACCCAAGAGACCCAGTACTTC. Amino acid sequence: CASSLTGTQETQYF.

The rearrangement joins TRBV3-1 to TRBJ2-1; D not certain. Trimming took off 1 base at V and 5 bases at J, with 18 bases between the two ends. This CDR3 comprises 17 residues. CDR1 and CDR2 (germline): LGHDT, YNNKEL (reference sequence). The CDR3 sequence is CASSQVDLMKLNNEQFF. CDR3 in DNA: TGTGCCAGCAGCCAAGTAGACCTAATGAAACTAAACAATGAGCAGTTCTTC.

This clonotype came up many times. The rearrangement uses TRBV6-1 and TRBJ1-6; a possible D gene is TRBD1 (6 bases). Trimming removed 6 bases at V and 6 bases at J, with 15 bases between. Germline CDR1 reads MNHNS; CDR2 reads SASEGT. The CDR3 extends over 15 amino acids. The CDR3 nucleotides are TGTGCCAGCAGCGGGACGGACAGAACTAATTCACCCCTCCACTTT. Protein: CASSGTDRTNSPLHF.

The sample holds many counts of this clonotype. The chain combines TRBV12-3 or TRBV12-4 with TRBJ2-1, with TRBD2 identical over 9 bases. There are 15 residues in the CDR3. The V segment lost 5 bases and the J segment 6 bases; nucleotides outside the gene matches: 8. CDR3 DNA: TGTGCCAGCAGTACAACGGGACTAGCTTCCAATGAGCAGTTCTTC. Amino acid sequence: CASSTTGLASNEQFF.